What follows is one T cell receptor (beta chain) and its context. The clone's antigen remains unknown. The record has no base qualities; no much larger clone is one base away. These data come from a study of vaccination and CD4 T cells after COVID-19 (dated by TCRdb to 2021 to 2024). Regarding the study in general: Every convalescent patient had a positive nasal swab PCR test for SARS-CoV-2, with mild disease in roughly 10 patients and severe disease in one. The convalescent cohort included six males and four females, with two Hispanic individuals, seven Caucasians, two Asians and one multiracial person. Each participant got two doses of either the Pfizer-BioNTech BNT162b2 vaccine (n=8) or the Moderna mRNA-1273 vaccine (n=2). Post-COVID blood samples from convalescent patients were collected a median of roughly 100 days after diagnosis, with a range of 35 to 161 days. The time from the second vaccine dose to post-vaccine blood sampling had a median of around 72 days and ranged from about 13 to 250 days. A few convalescent patients were sampled both early after vaccination (day 14) and late after vaccination (days 161 to 241). Overlapping spike peptide pools from SARS-CoV-2 and from the common cold coronaviruses HCoV-NL63, HCoV-OC43 and HCoV-229E were used as culture stimuli. In control cultures, a CEFX viral epitope pool was used as positive control, an HIV-1 Nef peptide pool was used as negative control, or no peptide was added. The spike-specific CD4+ TCR repertoire was compared before and after mRNA vaccination in approximately ten COVID-19 convalescent patients and a handful of infection-naive healthy vaccine recipients. Study-wide conclusions, independent of this receptor: In convalescent patients, a median around 85% of post-vaccine SARS-CoV-2-reactive clones were detected only after vaccination, and vaccine-specific priming was suggested by this finding. The median number of SARS-CoV-2-reactive clonotypes rose from about 19 after infection to 35 to 45 after vaccination, but the change was not significant. Of the vaccine-specific clones in convalescent patients, 304 of 307, or nearly all, reacted only to SARS-CoV-2 spike and did not cross-react with common cold coronaviruses. Relatively few convalescent patients were included in the study, and early timepoints after natural infection were not analyzed.

The protocol used for the library was PCR. At the Johns Hopkins FTIC core, DNA from the cultured CD4+ T cells underwent TCR sequencing with the Oncomine TCR Beta short-read assay. Genomic DNA was extracted from the cultured CD4+ T cells with the QIAamp micro DNA kit. Oncomine TCR Beta libraries from cultured CD4+ T cells were pooled using unique dual indexes and sequenced on an Illumina iSeq 100. In the original analysis: Non-productive sequences were removed, and CDR3s not starting with C, not ending with F or W, or shorter than 7 amino acids were discarded. The MANAFEST web application identified antigen-specific clonotypes by comparing peptide-stimulated wells against reference wells and other culture wells. To be called positive, a clone needed an FDR below 0.05, an odds ratio above 5, and a productive frequency above 0.1% in at least two of three replicate wells. Clonotypes that were significantly expanded in both SARS-CoV-2 spike wells and at least one common cold coronavirus spike condition were defined as cross-reactive. Levenshtein distances (stringdist) and unrooted phylogenetic trees (ape) in R version 3.6.1 were used to assess CDR3 homology. TCRdb reprocessed the public reads (quality trimming at Q25 with fastp, clone calling with MiXCR) and kept in-frame beta chains. Rows are unified per CDR3 protein, each entry keeping the most common DNA and genes. In this record, the V and J calls reflect TCRdb's handling and not the investigators' own analysis. This sample holds about 17,000 distinct CDR3 sequences; about 50% were observed only once. About 18% of the sample rests with the top ten.

V is clipped by 5 bases and J by 8 bases, and the sequence between their germline boundaries is 10 bases long. For CDR1 and CDR2, the germline V gene lists SGHNT and YENEEA. The CDR3, cysteine through phenylalanine, is 13 amino acids long. The sequence is cut down to CDR3 DNA, 39 bases in frame from base 1. The time point label here, explained by the study, means: late sampling 161 to 241 days after vaccination in three convalescent patients. The sample's treatment or condition label is to be understood as: roughly ten-day PBMC culture with coronavirus spike peptide pools or control peptides (ViraFEST assay). The ViraFEST assay was used in the study, in which antigen-specific T cells were expanded with peptide pools and expanded clonotypes were subsequently identified by TCR sequencing. The positive SARS-CoV-2 PCR tests of the convalescent patients were dated from March to December 2020, before the Alpha, Beta and Delta variants emerged in the United States. Each well held two million PBMCs cultured with around 10 ug/ml peptide pools in IMDM containing roughly 5% human AB serum and 8 to 10 IU/ml IL-2. Half of the culture medium was replaced with fresh IL-2-containing medium on days 3 and 7. After more than 8 days of culture, CD4+ T cells were isolated by negative selection using the EasySep CD4+ T cell isolation kit. PBMCs were separated from whole blood using Ficoll-Paque Plus gradient centrifugation and then either used fresh or cryopreserved at -140C. Culture conditions were generally each tested in triplicate wells.

The rearrangement combines TRBV11-3 with TRBJ1-6; a confident D gene designation cannot be given. The sample was CD4+ T cells from blood, cultured in vitro, taken about 7 months after SARS-CoV-2 vaccination. This TCR derives from a human donor who had recovered from COVID-19. The sequenced DNA: TGTGCCAGCAGCCTACGACCGGATTCACCCCTCCACTTT. This translates into CASSLRPDSPLHF. The entire variable domain, with the stretches around the CDR3 drawn from the reference TRBV11-3 and TRBJ1-6 proteins, is EAGVVQSPRYKIIEKKQPVAFWCNPISGHNTLYWYLQNLGQGPELLIRYENEEAVDDSQLPKDRFSAERLKGVDSTLKIQPAELGDSAVYLCASSLRPDSPLHFGNGTRLTVT.